The T cell receptor beta chain under discussion was sequenced for a study of T cell clonality in common variable immunodeficiency. Germline assignment: CDR1 DFQATT and CDR2 SNEGSKA (reference sequence). Between the trimmed V and J ends, which lost 0 bases and 4 bases, there was a span of 7 bases. The CDR3 is 13 amino acids. Repertoires were generated with immunoSEQ multiplex PCR, while TCRdb's copy carries only in-frame clones and drops some. The data show roughly 40,000 clones, none appearing only once, with about 3% held by the ten largest. Donors gave roughly 4.5 to 8.5 ml heparinized peripheral whole blood. At least ten counts were recorded for this clone. The observed sequence ends 3 residues before the CDR3 terminus, with the missing tail filled in from the germline J gene.

V usage is TRBV20-1 and J usage is TRBJ1-5; tentative D call: TRBD1 (5 bases). This sequence was found in a person between 18 and 75 years old in good health. The sample taken for sequencing was peripheral blood mononuclear cells. The CDR3 DNA, read in part, is TGCAGTGCTAGAGAGGGGGGGAATCAGCCC. Protein sequence: CSAREGGNQP. The entire CDR3 reads CSAREGGNQPQHF.